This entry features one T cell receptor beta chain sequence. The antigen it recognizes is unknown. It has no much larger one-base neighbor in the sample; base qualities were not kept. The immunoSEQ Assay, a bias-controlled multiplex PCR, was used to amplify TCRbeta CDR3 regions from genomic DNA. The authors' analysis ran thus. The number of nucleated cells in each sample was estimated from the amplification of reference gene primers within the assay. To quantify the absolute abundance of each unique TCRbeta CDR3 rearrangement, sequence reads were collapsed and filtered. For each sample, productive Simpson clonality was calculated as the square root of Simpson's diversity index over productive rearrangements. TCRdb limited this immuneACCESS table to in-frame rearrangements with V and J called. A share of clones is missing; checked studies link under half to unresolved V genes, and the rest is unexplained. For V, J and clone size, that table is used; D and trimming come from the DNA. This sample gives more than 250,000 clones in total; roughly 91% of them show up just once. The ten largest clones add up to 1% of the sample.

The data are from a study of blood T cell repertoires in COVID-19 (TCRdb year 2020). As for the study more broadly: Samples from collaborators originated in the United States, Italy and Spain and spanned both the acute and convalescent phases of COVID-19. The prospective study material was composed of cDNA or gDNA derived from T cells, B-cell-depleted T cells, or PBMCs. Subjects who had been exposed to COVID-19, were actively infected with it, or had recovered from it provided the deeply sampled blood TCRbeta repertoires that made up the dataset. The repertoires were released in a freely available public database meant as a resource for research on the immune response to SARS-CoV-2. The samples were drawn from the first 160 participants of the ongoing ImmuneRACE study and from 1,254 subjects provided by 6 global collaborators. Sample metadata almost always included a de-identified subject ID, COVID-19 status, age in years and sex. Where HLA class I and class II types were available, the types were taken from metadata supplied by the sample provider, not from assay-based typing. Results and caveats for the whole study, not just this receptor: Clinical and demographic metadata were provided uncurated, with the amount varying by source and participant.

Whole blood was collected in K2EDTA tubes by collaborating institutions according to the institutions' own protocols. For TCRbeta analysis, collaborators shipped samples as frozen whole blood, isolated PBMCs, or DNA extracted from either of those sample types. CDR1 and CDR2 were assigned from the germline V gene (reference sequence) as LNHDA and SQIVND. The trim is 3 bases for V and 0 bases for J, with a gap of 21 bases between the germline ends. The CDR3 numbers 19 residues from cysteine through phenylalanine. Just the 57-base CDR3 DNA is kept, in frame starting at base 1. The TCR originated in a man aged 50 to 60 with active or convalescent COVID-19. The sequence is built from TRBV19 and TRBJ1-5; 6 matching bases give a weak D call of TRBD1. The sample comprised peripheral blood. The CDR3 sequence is CASSIRGRGMGYSNQPQHF. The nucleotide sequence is TGTGCCAGTAGTATCCGCGGCAGGGGAATGGGATATAGCAATCAGCCCCAGCATTTT.